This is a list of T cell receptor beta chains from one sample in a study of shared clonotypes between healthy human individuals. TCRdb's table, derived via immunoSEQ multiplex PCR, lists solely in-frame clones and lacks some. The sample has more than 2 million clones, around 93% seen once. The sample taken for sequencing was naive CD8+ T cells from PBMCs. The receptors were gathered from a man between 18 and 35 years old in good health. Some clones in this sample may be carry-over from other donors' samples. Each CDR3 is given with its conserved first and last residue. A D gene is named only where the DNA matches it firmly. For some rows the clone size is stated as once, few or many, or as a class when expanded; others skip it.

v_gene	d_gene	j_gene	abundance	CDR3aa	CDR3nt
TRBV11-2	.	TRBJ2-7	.	CASKYSVEQYF	TGTGCCAGTAAATACAGTGTCGAGCAGTACTTC
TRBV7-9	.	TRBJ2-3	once	CASTDGTFVPDTQYF	TGTGCCAGCACCGACGGGACTTTCGTTCCTGATACGCAGTATTTT
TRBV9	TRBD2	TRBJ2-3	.	CASTKSGLAGLTDTQYF	TGTGCCAGTACAAAGTCGGGACTAGCGGGTCTCACAGATACGCAGTATTTT
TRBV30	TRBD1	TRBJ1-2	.	CAWASGTEFVQANYGYTF	TGTGCCTGGGCTTCCGGGACAGAATTTGTCCAAGCTAACTATGGCTACACCTTC
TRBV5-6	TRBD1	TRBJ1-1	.	CASSQNRGEAFF	TGTGCCAGCAGCCAGAACAGGGGTGAAGCTTTCTTT
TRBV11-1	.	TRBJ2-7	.	CASSFAQAASYEQYF	TGTGCCAGCAGCTTCGCTCAGGCGGCGTCCTACGAGCAGTACTTC
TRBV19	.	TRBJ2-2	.	CASSITGHTGELFF	TGTGCCAGTAGTATTACGGGCCACACCGGGGAGCTGTTTTTT
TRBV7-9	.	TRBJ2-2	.	CASSLGVAGELFF	TGTGCCAGCAGCTTAGGCGTGGCCGGGGAGCTGTTTTTT
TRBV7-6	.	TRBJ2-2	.	CASSLEPRALVAGELFF	TGTGCCAGCAGCTTAGAACCCCGGGCCTTGGTGGCCGGGGAGCTGTTTTTT
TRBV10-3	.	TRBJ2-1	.	CAISESGANEQFF	TGTGCCATCAGTGAGAGTGGGGCAAATGAGCAGTTCTTC
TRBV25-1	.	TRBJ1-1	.	CASSEGWGHTEAFF	TGTGCCAGCAGTGAAGGTTGGGGGCACACTGAAGCTTTCTTT
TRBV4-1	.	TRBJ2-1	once	CASRPLGGDNEQFF	TGCGCCAGCAGGCCCCTAGGGGGGGACAATGAGCAGTTCTTC
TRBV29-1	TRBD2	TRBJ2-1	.	CSVDQTSLSYNEQFF	TGCAGCGTTGACCAGACTAGCCTCTCCTACAATGAGCAGTTCTTC
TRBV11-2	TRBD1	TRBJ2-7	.	CASSLSRDRLSYEQYF	TGTGCCAGCAGCTTATCCCGGGACAGGCTCTCCTACGAGCAGTACTTC
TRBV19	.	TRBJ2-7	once	CASSSRGSSGHYEQYF	TGTGCCAGTAGTAGTCGGGGCTCCTCGGGCCACTACGAGCAGTACTTC
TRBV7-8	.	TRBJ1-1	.	CASSSGAGRAFF	TGTGCCAGCAGTTCCGGGGCAGGGAGAGCTTTCTTT
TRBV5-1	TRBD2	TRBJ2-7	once	CASSPGLAGLTRREQYF	TGCGCCAGCAGCCCCGGACTAGCGGGTCTAACTCGGCGGGAGCAGTACTTC
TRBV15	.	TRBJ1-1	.	CATSARDGRNTEAFF	TGTGCCACCAGCGCCCGGGACGGAAGGAACACTGAAGCTTTCTTT
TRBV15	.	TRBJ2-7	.	CATSSGTYEQYF	TGTGCCACCAGCAGTGGAACGTACGAGCAGTACTTC
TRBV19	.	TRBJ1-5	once	CASSLWGNQPQHF	TGTGCCAGTAGTCTCTGGGGCAATCAGCCCCAGCATTTT
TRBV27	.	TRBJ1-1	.	CASIGGRNTEAFF	TGTGCCAGCATTGGGGGGCGTAACACTGAAGCTTTCTTT
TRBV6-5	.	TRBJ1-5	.	CASSLGKPQHF	TGTGCCAGCAGCCTGGGTAAGCCCCAGCATTTT
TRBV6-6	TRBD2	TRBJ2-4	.	CASSYSGEGKNIQYF	TGTGCCAGCAGTTACAGCGGGGAGGGGAAAAACATTCAGTACTTC
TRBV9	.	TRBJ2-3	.	CASSVGWADTQYF	TGTGCCAGCAGCGTAGGGTGGGCGGATACGCAGTATTTT
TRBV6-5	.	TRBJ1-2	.	CASSAIDSYTF	TGTGCCAGCAGCGCAATCGATAGCTACACCTTC
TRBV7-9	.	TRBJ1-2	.	CASSLGTQPPHGYTF	TGTGCCAGCAGCTTAGGGACCCAGCCGCCCCATGGCTACACCTTC
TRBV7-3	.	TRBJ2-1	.	CASSLTRMGYNEQFF	TGTGCCAGCAGCCTCACTAGAATGGGCTACAATGAGCAGTTCTTC
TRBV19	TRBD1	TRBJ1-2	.	CASSIGRTGSNGYTF	TGTGCCAGTAGTATAGGGCGGACAGGGAGTAATGGCTACACCTTC
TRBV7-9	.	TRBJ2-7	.	CASSQSLYYEQYF	TGTGCCAGCAGCCAGTCACTCTACTACGAGCAGTACTTC
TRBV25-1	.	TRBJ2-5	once	CASSERDSIQETQYF	TGTGCCAGCAGTGAACGCGACAGCATTCAAGAGACCCAGTACTTC
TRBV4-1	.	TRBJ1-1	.	CASSPLEGNTEAFF	TGCGCCAGCAGCCCTCTCGAGGGAAACACTGAAGCTTTCTTT
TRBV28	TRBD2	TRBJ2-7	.	CASGLAGREQYF	TGTGCCAGCGGCCTAGCGGGACGCGAGCAGTACTTC
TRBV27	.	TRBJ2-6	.	CASSLSGLGANVLTF	TGTGCCAGCAGTTTGTCGGGACTTGGGGCCAACGTCCTGACTTTC
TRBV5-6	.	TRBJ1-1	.	CASSLGDTEAFF	TGTGCCAGCAGCTTGGGAGACACTGAAGCTTTCTTT
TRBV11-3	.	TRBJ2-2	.	CASSPRTNTGELFF	TGTGCCAGCAGCCCCAGGACGAACACCGGGGAGCTGTTTTTT
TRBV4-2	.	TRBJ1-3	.	CASSSDRGTGNTIYF	TGTGCCAGCAGCTCCGACCGGGGGACTGGAAACACCATATATTTT
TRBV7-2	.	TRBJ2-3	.	CASSLSRTDTQYF	TGTGCCAGCAGCCTCTCGCGCACAGATACGCAGTATTTT
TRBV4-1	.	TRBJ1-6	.	CASSLWTTGNSPLHF	TGCGCCAGCAGCCTCTGGACGACCGGGAATTCACCCCTCCACTTT
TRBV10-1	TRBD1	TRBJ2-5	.	CASSEGRAGTGTVGQETQYF	TGCGCCAGCAGTGAGGGGAGGGCAGGGACAGGGACGGTGGGACAAGAGACCCAGTACTTC
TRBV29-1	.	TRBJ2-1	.	CSVILSQDSVLMEFF	TGCAGCGTGATATTATCCCAGGACAGTGTCCTTATGGAGTTCTTC
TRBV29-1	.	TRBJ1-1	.	CSVTENTEAFF	TGCAGCGTGACAGAGAACACTGAAGCTTTCTTT
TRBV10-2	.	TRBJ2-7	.	CASTAGTYEQYF	TGCGCCAGCACGGCGGGGACCTACGAGCAGTACTTC